A selection of T cell receptor beta chains follows, all from one sample in a study of identical twins. One entry per CDR3 protein results from TCRdb running MiXCR on the 5' RACE reads. The sample lists some 210,000 distinct CDR3 sequences, roughly 15% occurring once. The sample also formed part of further work on T cells expressing NK-cell markers.

The sequencing sample was made of CD8+ T cells sorted from blood. These receptors were taken from a woman aged 18-29 years in good health. The conserved cysteine and the conserved F or W are not part of the CDR3 here.

CDR3	V
ASSSKRLADNEQF	TRBV7-9
ASSVRGAYEQY	TRBV28
ASSSGQADTYEQY	TRBV6-1
ASSLPGQGNKDEQY	TRBV7-9
ASSVAWGTSTDTQY	TRBV9
ASSVDTDTQY	TRBV28
ASSPSPQGQY	TRBV12-3/TRBV12-4
ASSLALGSGRQYSSYEQY	TRBV7-4
ASSTGALQYSEQY	TRBV6-1
ASSQVGVSTDTQY	TRBV14
ASSLYSANTDTQY	TRBV7-8
ASSKGQGDYT	TRBV7-9
ASSPPLTENEKLF	TRBV7-9
ASSEAGQSYEQY	TRBV6-1
ASSDSPEQF	TRBV7-9
ASSDSLRDEQY	TRBV5-1
ASSHAGTLPSDTQY	TRBV4-1
ASSTSRTQETQY	TRBV9
ASSLTSGTYNEQF	TRBV7-8
ASSAENEQF	TRBV2
ASSLSGPGQPQH	TRBV5-1
ASRHMKDLPPNYGYT	TRBV11-2
SVVWQDRGSGANVLT	TRBV29-1
SVEYRGRYNEQF	TRBV29-1
ASVGASGSNTQY	TRBV12-3/TRBV12-4
ASSKGVGQLHTEAF	TRBV3-1
ASSLAPGQIYEQY	TRBV7-7
ASAALSSGIYNEQF	TRBV6-1
ASSSPGQIPHTQY	TRBV5-6
ASSEAIGKTGTSTDTQY	TRBV2
ASSPGQEETQY	TRBV12-3/TRBV12-4
ASSFTSSTDTQY	TRBV12-3/TRBV12-4
ASSLDGARQPQH	TRBV5-6
ASSIGSKFYNEQF	TRBV5-6
ASSLDGGQNTEAF	TRBV11-2
SASRGLSSYNEQF	TRBV20-1
ATSSVGNTEAF	TRBV15
ASSYSPGATKNIQY	TRBV6-5
ASGLQRTQY	TRBV12-5
AWSLSYEQY	TRBV30
ASSPSSDSQY	TRBV7-9
SVPLDTQY	TRBV29-1
ASSLGGTSLNEQF	TRBV3-1
ASIPRGSSYNEQF	TRBV6-2/TRBV6-3
ASSLQGNGYT	TRBV5-6
ASSLWNSPLH	TRBV5-6
ASSPGQGLWEQY	TRBV3-1
AISEGGPGELF	TRBV10-3
ASSPSQGDLNWDEQF	TRBV7-9
ASIQDRGYQETQY	TRBV6-2/TRBV6-3
ASSPSGGVGDTQY	TRBV7-3